These 14 T cell receptor beta chains came from one sample sequenced in a study of blood T cell repertoires in COVID-19. The assay was immunoSEQ multiplex PCR, and TCRdb's table has in-frame clones only and misses some. The sample yields about 410,000 clones, roughly 90% seen once. The source material was peripheral blood. These receptor sequences come from a young woman with active or convalescent COVID-19.

The rearrangement uses TRBV27 and TRBJ2-1; TRBD2 matches at 14 bases. The germline V gene has CDR1 MNHEY and CDR2 SMNVEV (reference sequence). V lost 10 bases and J lost 2; bases outside the gene matches: 4. The CDR3 length is 15 residues. The CDR3: CATRLAGGTYNEQFF. The CDR3 nucleotides are TGTGCCACCAGACTAGCGGGAGGGACCTACAATGAGCAGTTCTTC.

J is TRBJ1-3 and V is TRBV29-1; the D gene is possibly TRBD1 (5 bases). V was pared by 3 bases and J by 0 bases, with 9 bases between. This CDR3 spans 14 amino acids. CDR1 and CDR2 (germline): SQVTM, ANQGSEA. In nucleotides, the CDR3 is TGCAGCGTTGAGGGGCTTAACTCTGGAAACACCATATATTTT. The encoded protein is CSVEGLNSGNTIYF. The entire variable domain, with the rest obtained from reference TRBV29-1 and TRBJ1-3, is as follows: SAVISQKPSRDICQRGTSLTIQCQVDSQVTMMFWYRQQPGQSLTLIATANQGSEATYESGFVIDKFPISRPNLTFSTLTVSNMSPEDSSIYLCSVEGLNSGNTIYFGEGSWLTVV.

J is TRBJ1-2 and V is TRBV4-1; 8 bases are a match to TRBD1. Per the germline V gene, CDR1 is MGHRA and CDR2 is YSYEKL. J gave up 8 bases and V 10 bases, and 15 bases lay outside the gene matches. The CDR3 has 14 amino acids. DNA of the CDR3: TGCGCCACCCAGTCTACGGGACAGGTTCGCGGCTACACCTTC. Translation gives CATQSTGQVRGYTF.

The chain is built from TRBV24-1 and TRBJ2-3; 7 nucleotides align to TRBD2. The CDR3 runs to 17 residues. CDR1 KGHDR and CDR2 SFDVKD come from the germline V gene. The V gene end was trimmed by 3 bases and the J gene end by 4 bases; junction bases not matched to a gene: 12. CDR3 sequence reads: CATSDRGSGVFADTQYF. The CDR3 DNA reads as TGTGCCACCAGTGATCGAGGGAGCGGGGTATTTGCAGATACGCAGTATTTT.

The chain carries TRBV6-1 and TRBJ2-5, with 7 bases lining up with TRBD1. Unmatched junction bases numbered 4, after V lost 3 bases and J lost 0 bases. Germline CDR1 and CDR2: MNHNS and SASEGT. The CDR3 is 15 amino acids. CDR3 sequence (DNA): TGTGCCAGCAGTGACGGGACAGCATACCAAGAGACCCAGTACTTC. It codes for CASSDGTAYQETQYF.

This clone has more than one count but fewer than ten. The J gene is TRBJ1-5, the V gene TRBV7-9; a weak D match, TRBD1 (6 bases). The CDR3 runs to 13 residues. V lost 3 bases to trimming and J lost 7 bases, with 10 bases between them. The germline gives CDR1 SEHNR, CDR2 FQNEAQ (reference sequence). CDR3 DNA sequence: TGTGCCAGCAGCTTCGGGGGGCAGCAGCCCCAGCATTTT. This gives the protein CASSFGGQQPQHF.

The CDR3 spells CASSMGRSYEQYF. CDR3 DNA: TGTGCCAGTAGTATGGGCAGATCTTACGAGCAGTACTTC. V and J are TRBV19 and TRBJ2-7; D is undetermined. The CDR3 is made up of 13 amino acids. The germline V gene has CDR1 LNHDA and CDR2 SQIVND (reference sequence). V lost 3 bases and J 4 bases, leaving 10 bases between the germline ends.

The sample holds one count of this clone. The chain joins TRBV6-2 or TRBV6-3 to TRBJ2-7; D is undetermined. CDR3 size: 16 residues. The germline V gene has CDR1 MNHEY and CDR2 SVGEGT. V gave up 6 bases and J gave up 0 bases, with 18 bases separating them. The CDR3 reads CASSPNQPISSYEQYF. The CDR3 DNA is TGTGCCAGCAGCCCTAATCAACCTATAAGCTCCTACGAGCAGTACTTC.

The chain uses TRBV10-1 and TRBJ2-7; 10 bases match TRBD1. Per the germline V gene, CDR1 is WNHNN and CDR2 is SYGVQD (reference sequence). The CDR3 sequence is 14 residues long. V shed 6 bases and J 3 bases; nucleotides not matched to a gene: 5. The CDR3: CASSSGQGRYEQYF. As DNA, the CDR3 is TGCGCCAGCAGCTCGGGACAGGGGCGCTACGAGCAGTACTTC.

The chain is built from TRBV5-1 and TRBJ2-5, with 15 bases matching TRBD2. Germline V gene sequence: CDR1 SGHRS, CDR2 YFSETQ. V was clipped by 3 bases and J by 2 bases; unmatched bases: 2. The CDR3 has 16 amino acids. CDR3 loop: CASSWGTSGGQETQYF. The CDR3 DNA reads as TGCGCCAGCAGCTGGGGGACTAGCGGGGGGCAAGAGACCCAGTACTTC. The whole variable domain, filled in from reference TRBV5-1 and TRBJ2-5, reads KAGVTQTPRYLIKTRGQQVTLSCSPISGHRSVSWYQQTPGQGLQFLFEYFSETQRNKGNFPGRFSGRQFSNSRSEMNVSTLELGDSALYLCASSWGTSGGQETQYFGPGTRLLVL.

The CDR3 DNA sequence: TGTGCCAGCAGTTATTCAGGGGGACATGAAGCTTTCTTT. This codes for CASSYSGGHEAFF. The chain recombines TRBV14 with TRBJ1-1; 7 bases are shared with TRBD1. The CDR3 is 13 amino acids. V shed 6 bases, J shed 7 bases, and the junction held 8 bases outside the gene matches. The germline gives CDR1 SGHDN, CDR2 FVKESK. The full variable domain, rest sourced from reference TRBV14 and TRBJ1-1, is EAGVTQFPSHSVIEKGQTVTLRCDPISGHDNLYWYRRVMGKEIKFLLHFVKESKQDESGMPNNRFLAERTGGTYSTLKVQPAELEDSGVYFCASSYSGGHEAFFGQGTRLTVV.

Note on this clone: Other DNA sequences in the sample encode the same CDR3. The CDR3 sequence is CASSQTGLLSYNEQFF. CDR3 sequence (DNA): TGTGCCAGCAGCCAGACCGGACTTTTATCCTACAATGAGCAGTTCTTC. The chain carries TRBV4-2 and TRBJ2-1; a possible D gene is TRBD2 (5 bases). Germline V gene lookup returns CDR1 LGHNA and CDR2 YNFKEQ. The CDR3 runs to 16 residues. Trimming removed 3 bases at V and 1 base at J, with 13 bases between.

This chain links TRBV2 with TRBJ1-1; D gene ambiguous. Germline CDR1 reads SNHLY; CDR2 reads FYNNEI. Trimming removed 8 bases from V and 0 bases from J, with 13 bases in between. This CDR3 spans 14 amino acids. In DNA form, the CDR3 reads TGTGCCAGCCAAGGACTTATCTTGAACACTGAAGCTTTCTTT. It codes for CASQGLILNTEAFF.

The chain has TRBV29-1 and TRBJ2-3, with 11 bases identical to TRBD2. The V segment lost 3 bases and the J segment 1 base; nucleotides outside the gene matches: 3. Germline assignment: CDR1 SQVTM and CDR2 ANQGSEA. This CDR3 spans 15 amino acids. The chain's CDR3 is CSVDGTSGRTDTQYF. For the CDR3, the DNA is TGCAGCGTTGACGGGACTAGCGGACGCACAGATACGCAGTATTTT.